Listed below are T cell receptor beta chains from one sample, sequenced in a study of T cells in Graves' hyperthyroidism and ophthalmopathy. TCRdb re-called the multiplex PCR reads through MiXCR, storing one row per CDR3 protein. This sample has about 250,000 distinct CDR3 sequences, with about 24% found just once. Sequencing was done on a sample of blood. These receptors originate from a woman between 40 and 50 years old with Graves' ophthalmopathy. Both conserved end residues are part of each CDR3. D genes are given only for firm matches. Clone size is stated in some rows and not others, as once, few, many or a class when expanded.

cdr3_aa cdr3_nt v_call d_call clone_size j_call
CASSQERTVTKETQYF TGTGCCAGCAGCCAAGAAAGGACAGTCACTAAAGAGACCCAGTACTTC TRBV3-1 . many TRBJ2-5
CATSRGTSSQSDEQFF TGTGCCACCAGCAGAGGGACTAGTTCTCAGTCCGATGAGCAGTTCTTC TRBV15 TRBD2 many TRBJ2-1
CASSYRGEQYF TGTGCCAGCAGTTACAGGGGAGAGCAGTACTTC TRBV12-3/TRBV12-4 TRBD1 many TRBJ2-7
CASSSGHRNTEAFF TGCGCCAGCAGCTCGGGACACAGGAACACTGAAGCTTTCTTT TRBV5-1 . many TRBJ1-1
CASSHTMRKGKNIQYF TGTGCCAGCAGTCACACTATGAGGAAGGGCAAAAACATTCAGTACTTC TRBV12-3/TRBV12-4 . many TRBJ2-4
CASRPPGQGLRLHF TGTGCCAGCAGACCCCCGGGACAGGGATTAAGGTTGCATTTT TRBV28 TRBD1 . TRBJ1-5
CSVELRMQETQYF TGCAGCGTTGAACTGCGGATGCAGGAGACCCAGTACTTC TRBV29-1 . many TRBJ2-5
CASSLMGRSLGTQYF TGTGCCAGCAGCTTGATGGGACGGTCACTAGGGACCCAGTACTTC TRBV7-9 . . TRBJ2-5
CATSRANSGLSYEQYF TGTGCCACCAGCAGAGCCAACTCGGGGCTGTCCTACGAGCAGTACTTC TRBV15 . many TRBJ2-7
CASSRTGTEQYF TGTGCCAGCAGCCGGACAGGGACCGAGCAGTACTTC TRBV6-2/TRBV6-3 TRBD1 many TRBJ2-7
CASSETGTGSREQYF TGTGCCAGCAGTGAAACCGGGACAGGGAGTAGGGAGCAGTACTTC TRBV28 TRBD1 many TRBJ2-7
CASRQGLQETQYF TGTGCCAGCAGACAGGGACTGCAAGAGACCCAGTACTTC TRBV2 . many TRBJ2-5
CASSEFRQGANTDTQYF TGTGCCAGCAGTGAATTCAGGCAGGGGGCCAACACAGATACGCAGTATTTT TRBV2 TRBD1 . TRBJ2-3
CATSRSGGNQPQHF TGTGCCACCAGCAGGTCAGGGGGAAATCAGCCCCAGCATTTT TRBV15 TRBD1 many TRBJ1-5
CASSLRVRAYEQYF TGTGCCAGCAGTTTAAGGGTCCGGGCCTACGAGCAGTACTTC TRBV28 . many TRBJ2-7
CASNRNRGGYTF TGTGCCAGCAACAGAAACAGGGGAGGCTACACCTTC TRBV2 TRBD1 many TRBJ1-2
CASSYGTPGELFF TGTGCCAGCAGTTACGGGACCCCCGGGGAGCTGTTTTTT TRBV6-5 . many TRBJ2-2
CASSEMGAEQYF TGTGCCAGCAGTGAAATGGGGGCCGAGCAGTACTTC TRBV6-1 . few TRBJ2-7
CSVDGREGTEAFF TGCAGCGTTGATGGCCGTGAGGGCACTGAAGCTTTCTTT TRBV29-1 . many TRBJ1-1
CASSLAGLDVQYF TGTGCCAGCAGTTTAGCCGGGTTAGACGTTCAGTACTTC TRBV7-2 . many TRBJ2-4
CASSLAGSMNTEAFF TGCGCCAGCAGCTTGGCCGGCTCTATGAACACTGAAGCTTTCTTT TRBV5-1 . many TRBJ1-1
CASSTGLGTEAFF TGCGCCAGCAGTACAGGGTTAGGGACTGAAGCTTTCTTT TRBV4-1 . . TRBJ1-1
CASSPTGNYKPQHF TGTGCCAGCAGCCCGACAGGGAATTATAAACCCCAGCATTTT TRBV28 TRBD1 few TRBJ1-5
CASSYPQGAGRSGANVLTF TGTGCCAGCAGTTACCCCCAGGGGGCCGGCCGCTCTGGGGCCAACGTCCTGACTTTC TRBV6-2/TRBV6-3 TRBD1 . TRBJ2-6
CASSWRTVPSNQPQHF TGCGCCAGCAGCTGGAGGACAGTACCTAGCAATCAGCCCCAGCATTTT TRBV5-1 . many TRBJ1-5
CASSVDRVGSPLHF TGTGCCAGCAGCGTAGACAGGGTCGGTTCACCCCTCCACTTT TRBV9 . many TRBJ1-6
CAWSLGGNTIYF TGTGCCTGGAGCCTAGGCGGAAACACCATATATTTT TRBV30 . many TRBJ1-3
CASSLTVGGVGANVLTF TGTGCCAGCAGCTTAACTGTGGGAGGGGTTGGGGCCAACGTCCTGACTTTC TRBV7-3 TRBD2 . TRBJ2-6
CASSVRDGRGYTF TGTGCCAGCAGTGTCCGGGACGGGAGGGGCTACACCTTC TRBV28 . . TRBJ1-2
CASSLGAAPSYEQYF TGTGCCAGCAGTTTAGGGGCAGCCCCCTCCTACGAGCAGTACTTC TRBV12-3/TRBV12-4 . . TRBJ2-7
CASSDRGRADTGELFF TGTGCCAGCAGTGATAGGGGCAGGGCGGACACCGGGGAGCTGTTTTTT TRBV9 . many TRBJ2-2
CASSRRLNPGELFF TGTGCCAGCAGTCGAAGACTTAACCCCGGGGAGCTGTTTTTT TRBV28 . many TRBJ2-2
CSVDEGALDF TGCAGCGTTGACGAGGGGGCATTGGACTTC TRBV29-1 TRBD1 . TRBJ2-7
CASSYGTTGELFF TGTGCCAGCAGCTACGGGACCACCGGGGAGCTGTTTTTT TRBV7-3 . many TRBJ2-2
CASSLEKHEQYF TGTGCCAGCAGCTTAGAAAAACATGAGCAGTACTTC TRBV11-2 . many TRBJ2-7
CASRRNTEAFF TGTGCCAGCAGGCGGAACACTGAAGCTTTCTTT TRBV6-5 . many TRBJ1-1
CASSQGAGLFF TGTGCCAGCAGTCAAGGGGCCGGGCTGTTTTTT TRBV6-1 . many TRBJ2-2
CASSRTDRVLTYEQYF TGTGCCAGCAGCCGAACTGACAGGGTTCTCACCTACGAGCAGTACTTC TRBV3-1 TRBD1 many TRBJ2-7
CASSAQANTEAFF TGTGCCAGCAGCGCACAGGCGAACACTGAAGCTTTCTTT TRBV7-2 . many TRBJ1-1
CASSVGTAPYGYTF TGTGCCAGCAGCGTAGGCACAGCCCCCTATGGCTACACCTTC TRBV9 . many TRBJ1-2
CASSLGQGMTYEQYF TGTGCCAGCAGTTTAGGACAGGGGATGACCTACGAGCAGTACTTC TRBV12-3/TRBV12-4 TRBD1 . TRBJ2-7
CASRRTSGGTDTQYF TGTGCCAGCAGGCGGACTAGCGGAGGCACAGATACGCAGTATTTT TRBV6-2/TRBV6-3 TRBD2 many TRBJ2-3
CASSQGLPGGTYEQYF TGTGCCAGCAGCCAGGGACTCCCTGGCGGCACCTACGAGCAGTACTTC TRBV3-1 . many TRBJ2-7
CASSAGTYGYTF TGTGCCAGCAGCGCTGGGACCTATGGCTACACCTTC TRBV5-6 . many TRBJ1-2
CASSYSAGPLAKNIQYF TGTGCCAGCAGTTACTCCGCCGGTCCGCTAGCCAAAAACATTCAGTACTTC TRBV6-5 . . TRBJ2-4
CASSQGLAGGWDTGELFF TGTGCCAGCAGTCAAGGACTAGCGGGAGGATGGGACACCGGGGAGCTGTTTTTT TRBV28 TRBD2 many TRBJ2-2